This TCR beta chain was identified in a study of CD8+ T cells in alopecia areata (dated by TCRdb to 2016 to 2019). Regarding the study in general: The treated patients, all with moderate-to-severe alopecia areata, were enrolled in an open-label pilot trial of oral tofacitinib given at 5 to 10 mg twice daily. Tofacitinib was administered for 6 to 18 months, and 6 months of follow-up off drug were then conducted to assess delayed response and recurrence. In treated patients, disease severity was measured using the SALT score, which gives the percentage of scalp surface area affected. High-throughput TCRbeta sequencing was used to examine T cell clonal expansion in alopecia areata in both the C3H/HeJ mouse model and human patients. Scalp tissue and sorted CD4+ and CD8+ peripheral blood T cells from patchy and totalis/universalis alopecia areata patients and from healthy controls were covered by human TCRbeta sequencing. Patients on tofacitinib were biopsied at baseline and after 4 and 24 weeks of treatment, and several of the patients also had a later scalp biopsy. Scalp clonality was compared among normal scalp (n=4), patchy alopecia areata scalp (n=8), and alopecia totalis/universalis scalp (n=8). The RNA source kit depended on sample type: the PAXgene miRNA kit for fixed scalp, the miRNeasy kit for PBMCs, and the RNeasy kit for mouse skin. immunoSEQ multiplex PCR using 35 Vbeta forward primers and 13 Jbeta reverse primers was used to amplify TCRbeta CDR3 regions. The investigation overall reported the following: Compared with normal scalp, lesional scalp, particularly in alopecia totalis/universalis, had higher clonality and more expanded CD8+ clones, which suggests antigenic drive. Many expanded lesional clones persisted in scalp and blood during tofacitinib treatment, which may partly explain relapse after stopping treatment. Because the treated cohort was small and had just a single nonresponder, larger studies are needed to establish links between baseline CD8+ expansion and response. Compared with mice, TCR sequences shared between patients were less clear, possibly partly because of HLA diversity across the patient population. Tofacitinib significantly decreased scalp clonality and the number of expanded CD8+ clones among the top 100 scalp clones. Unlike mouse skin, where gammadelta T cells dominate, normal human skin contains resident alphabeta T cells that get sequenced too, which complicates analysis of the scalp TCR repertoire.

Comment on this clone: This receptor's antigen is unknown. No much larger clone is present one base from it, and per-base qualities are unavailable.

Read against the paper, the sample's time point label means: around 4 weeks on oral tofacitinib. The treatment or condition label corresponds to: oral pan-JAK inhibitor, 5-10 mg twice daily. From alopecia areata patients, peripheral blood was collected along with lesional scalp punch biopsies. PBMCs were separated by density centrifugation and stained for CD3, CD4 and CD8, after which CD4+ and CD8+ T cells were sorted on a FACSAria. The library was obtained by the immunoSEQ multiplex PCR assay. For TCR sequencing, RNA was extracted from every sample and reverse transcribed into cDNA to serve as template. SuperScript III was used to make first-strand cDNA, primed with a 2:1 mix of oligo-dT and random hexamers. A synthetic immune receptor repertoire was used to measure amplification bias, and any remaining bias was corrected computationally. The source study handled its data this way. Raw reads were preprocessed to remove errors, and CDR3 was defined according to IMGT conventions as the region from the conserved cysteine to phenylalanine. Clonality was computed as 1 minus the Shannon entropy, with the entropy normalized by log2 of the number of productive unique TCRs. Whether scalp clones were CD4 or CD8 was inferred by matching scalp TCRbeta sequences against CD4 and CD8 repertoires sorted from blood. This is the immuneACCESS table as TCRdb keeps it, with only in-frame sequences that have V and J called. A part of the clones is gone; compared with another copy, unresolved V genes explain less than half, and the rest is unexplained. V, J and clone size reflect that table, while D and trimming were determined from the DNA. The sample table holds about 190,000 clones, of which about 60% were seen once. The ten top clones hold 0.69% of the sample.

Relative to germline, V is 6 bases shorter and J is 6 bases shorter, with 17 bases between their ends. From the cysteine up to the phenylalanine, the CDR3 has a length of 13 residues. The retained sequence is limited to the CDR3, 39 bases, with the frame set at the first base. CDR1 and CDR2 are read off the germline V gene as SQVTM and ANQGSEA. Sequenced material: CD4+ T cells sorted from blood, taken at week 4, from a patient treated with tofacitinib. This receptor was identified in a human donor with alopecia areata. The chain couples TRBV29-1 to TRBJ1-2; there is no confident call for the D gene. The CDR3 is CSVQVGGADGYTF. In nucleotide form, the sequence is TGCAGCGTCCAGGTCGGCGGAGCGGATGGCTACACCTTC.